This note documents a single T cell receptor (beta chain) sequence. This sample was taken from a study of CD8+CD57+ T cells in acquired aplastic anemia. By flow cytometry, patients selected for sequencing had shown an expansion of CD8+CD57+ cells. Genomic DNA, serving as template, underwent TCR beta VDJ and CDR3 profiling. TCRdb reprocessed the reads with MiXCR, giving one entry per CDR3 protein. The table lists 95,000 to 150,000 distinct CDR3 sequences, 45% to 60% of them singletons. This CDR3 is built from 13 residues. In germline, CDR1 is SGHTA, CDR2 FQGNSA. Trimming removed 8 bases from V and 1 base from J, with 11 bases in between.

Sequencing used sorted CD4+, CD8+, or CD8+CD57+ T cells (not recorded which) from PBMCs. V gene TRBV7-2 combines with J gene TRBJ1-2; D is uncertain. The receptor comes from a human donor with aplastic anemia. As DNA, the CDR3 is TGTGCCAGCCTGCTTGCCGGTAACTATGGCTACACCTTC. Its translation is CASLLAGNYGYTF.